Shown below are 13 T cell receptor beta chains from a single sample sequenced in a study of shared clonotypes between healthy human individuals. The protocol was immunoSEQ multiplex PCR, while the TCRdb copy is restricted to in-frame clones and leaves out a portion. The sample has about 2 million clones; just under 95% are singletons. Positively selected for CCR7, the CD45RO-negative cells used as naive CD8 cells excluded terminally differentiated effector memory CD45RA+ cells. Sequencing was done on a sample of naive CD8+ T cells sorted from blood. The receptor source for this set is a man younger than 30 in good health.

Note on this clone: This sample also contains other DNA sequences that code for the same CDR3. The chain uses TRBV9 and TRBJ2-3; D is undetermined. The V end was cut by 0 bases, the J end by 2 bases, with 7 bases between. Germline CDR1 is SGDLS and CDR2 is YYNGEE. This CDR3 spans 14 amino acids. The CDR3 DNA is TGTGCCAGCAGCGTAGACACCAACACAGATACGCAGTATTTT. As protein: CASSVDTNTDTQYF.

The chain recombines TRBV5-8 with TRBJ2-5; D unresolved. The CDR3 extends over 13 amino acids. Germline-derived CDR1 and CDR2 are SGHTS and YDEGEE. Deletions cut 4 bases from V and 0 bases from J, with 7 bases between. CDR3 DNA sequence: TGTGCCAGCAGCCACCCGTACCAAGAGACCCAGTACTTC. Amino acid sequence: CASSHPYQETQYF.

V is TRBV6-9 and J is TRBJ1-1; no clear D. The germline gives CDR1 MNHGY, CDR2 SVAAGI. Trimming shortened V by 4 bases and J by 0 bases, and 12 bases separated the two germline ends. CDR3 length: 15 residues. The CDR3 bases are TGTGCCAGCAGTTCACGGACCGAAATGAACACTGAAGCTTTCTTT. It encodes CASSSRTEMNTEAFF.

The chain carries TRBV5-1 and TRBJ2-5; no firm D call. The V gene's germline CDR1 is SGHRS and CDR2 YFSETQ. This CDR3 region has 12 residues. V was shortened by 5 bases and J by 5 bases, with 10 bases between the two germline ends. The CDR3 is CASSSAGETQYF. Here the CDR3 DNA reads TGCGCCAGCAGTTCTGCCGGGGAGACCCAGTACTTC. Using reference TRBV5-1 and TRBJ2-5 for the parts outside the CDR3, the full variable domain is KAGVTQTPRYLIKTRGQQVTLSCSPISGHRSVSWYQQTPGQGLQFLFEYFSETQRNKGNFPGRFSGRQFSNSRSEMNVSTLELGDSALYLCASSSAGETQYFGPGTRLLVL.

The J gene is TRBJ2-7, the V gene TRBV28; D not certain. From germline, CDR1 is MDHEN and CDR2 SYDVKM. CDR3 length: 12 residues. With 8 bases removed from V and 0 bases from J, the gap between germline ends came to 8 bases. The CDR3 spells CASALSSYEQYF. CDR3 nucleotides: TGTGCCAGCGCCCTAAGCTCCTACGAGCAGTACTTC.

The chain links TRBV7-9 to TRBJ2-7, with TRBD2 matching over 9 bases. The V gene's germline CDR1 is SEHNR and CDR2 FQNEAQ (reference sequence). The CDR3 is made up of 16 amino acids. The trim removed 6 bases at V and 0 bases at J, leaving 9 bases unmatched. The CDR3 reads CASRPPAGGPSYEQYF. The CDR3 DNA reads as TGTGCCAGCAGACCCCCAGCGGGGGGACCCTCCTACGAGCAGTACTTC.

This clone was seen more than once but under ten times. The genes are TRBV5-1 and TRBJ2-7, with D perhaps matching TRBD1 (6 bases). V dropped 6 bases and J dropped 2 bases, with 15 bases sitting between them. The germline gives CDR1 SGHRS, CDR2 YFSETQ. CDR3 size: 14 residues. CDR3 region: CASNGGYGTYEQYF. Here the CDR3 DNA reads TGCGCCAGCAATGGGGGCTATGGGACCTACGAGCAGTACTTC.

The chain couples TRBV9 to TRBJ2-2; no reliable D call. CDR1 SGDLS and CDR2 YYNGEE come from the germline V gene. The germline V and J ends were trimmed by 3 bases and 6 bases, with 6 bases remaining between them. This CDR3 has 12 amino acids. CDR3 bases: TGTGCCAGCAGCGGCATGCCCGGGGAGCTGTTTTTT. Its protein product is CASSGMPGELFF.

The gene calls are TRBV29-1 and TRBJ2-7; weak D call: TRBD2 (6 bases). Germline assignment: CDR1 SQVTM and CDR2 ANQGSEA. Trimming took off 0 bases at V and 3 bases at J, with 9 bases between the two ends. This CDR3 spans 13 amino acids. CDR3 region: CSVEDRTNYEQYF. The CDR3 coding sequence is TGCAGCGTTGAAGATCGGACTAACTACGAGCAGTACTTC.

CDR3 residues: CASSVGGTSGREETQYF. CDR3 nucleotides: TGTGCCAGCAGCGTAGGAGGGACTAGCGGGAGGGAGGAGACCCAGTACTTC. The chain joins TRBV9 to TRBJ2-5, with 16 bases identical to TRBD2. The CDR3 covers 17 residues. CDR1 is SGDLS, CDR2 YYNGEE, per germline. V shed 0 bases and J 5 bases; nucleotides not matched to a gene: 4.

The rearrangement joins TRBV5-6 to TRBJ1-2; D is unclear. This CDR3 region has 14 residues. Trimming took off 4 bases at V and 4 bases at J, with 14 bases between the two ends. Germline CDR1 SGHDT, CDR2 YYEEEE. CDR3 DNA sequence: TGTGCCAGCAGCCCCGATTCGGTGTCCTATGGCTACACCTTC. It translates to CASSPDSVSYGYTF.

This chain joins TRBV28 and TRBJ1-2, with D perhaps matching TRBD1 (6 bases). Germline assignment: CDR1 MDHEN and CDR2 SYDVKM. Trimming took 4 bases from V and 4 from J, leaving 13 bases between them. This CDR3 is 14 amino acids long. The CDR3 loop is CASSSTGKLYGYTF. The CDR3 DNA reads as TGTGCCAGCAGTTCGACAGGAAAACTCTATGGCTACACCTTC.

The J gene is TRBJ2-5, the V gene TRBV6-6, with TRBD2 matching over 7 bases. Germline V gene lookup returns CDR1 MNHNY and CDR2 SVGAGI (reference sequence). This CDR3 is built from 15 residues. Unmatched junction bases numbered 2, after V lost 0 bases and J lost 1 base. The CDR3 loop is CASSYSTGGQETQYF. The CDR3 bases are TGTGCCAGCAGTTACTCGACGGGGGGCCAAGAGACCCAGTACTTC.